A selection of T cell receptor beta chains follows, all from one sample in a study of shared clonotypes between healthy human individuals. TCRdb's table, derived via immunoSEQ multiplex PCR, lists solely in-frame clones and lacks some. The data hold around 1.9 million clones, with 90% to 95% observed a single time. The specimen was naive CD8+ T cells from PBMCs. These receptor sequences come from a man aged 18 to 29 in good health. Some clones in this sample may be carry-over from other donors' samples. CDR3s include the opening cysteine and the closing phenylalanine or tryptophan. The size of a clone is reported for some rows only, either as once, few or many, or as a class for expanded clones.

abundance,v_gene,j_gene,CDR3aa
NA,TRBV5-8,TRBJ1-5,CASNIRGNSNQPQHF
NA,TRBV29-1,TRBJ2-7,CSVAENEQYF
NA,TRBV4-1,TRBJ1-5,CASSQDRSGNQPQHF
NA,TRBV7-8,TRBJ1-3,CASSPSVVWGSAGNTIYF
NA,TRBV11-2,TRBJ2-1,CASSKPGGWFNEQFF
NA,TRBV28,TRBJ2-1,CASSTSSYNEQFF
NA,TRBV9,TRBJ1-1,CASSGMGTEAFF
NA,TRBV27,TRBJ2-1,CASSLSGLAGNEQFF
NA,TRBV5-4,TRBJ2-2,CASSPGLAGGLDTGELFF
once,TRBV6-5,TRBJ2-7,CASSYARGREQYF
NA,TRBV10-3,TRBJ2-5,CATWDWEQETQYF
NA,TRBV5-6,TRBJ2-7,CASSFGVGTGDEQYF
NA,TRBV28,TRBJ1-2,CASSPPPGAANYGYTF
once,TRBV7-8,TRBJ2-1,CASSFLREGPNEQFF
NA,TRBV6-1,TRBJ1-3,CASTQGARAGNTIYF
NA,TRBV29-1,NA,CSVEFPGAYEQYF
NA,TRBV2,TRBJ2-2,CASRGWGGTGELFF
NA,TRBV19,TRBJ2-3,CASNPTRSTDTQYF
NA,TRBV5-1,TRBJ2-3,CASSLAGGSTDTQYF
NA,TRBV28,TRBJ1-4,CASRGPRGEKLFF
once,TRBV7-9,TRBJ2-5,CASTPTKNRQSQETQYF
NA,TRBV11-3,TRBJ2-2,CASSSRHSHTGELFF
NA,TRBV6-4,TRBJ2-5,CASSDSVEGAKETQYF
NA,TRBV7-9,TRBJ1-4,CASSPRGVRGPSEKLFF
NA,TRBV28,TRBJ2-5,CASSLSRGETQYF
NA,TRBV6-5,TRBJ1-5,CATPAASNQPQHF
NA,TRBV7-9,TRBJ1-3,CASNLPGHPGNTIYF
NA,TRBV28,TRBJ2-1,CASGERSSYNEQFF
NA,TRBV27,TRBJ1-5,CASSQGAYQPQHF
NA,TRBV9,TRBJ2-1,CASSGGTSGRRGGNEQFF
NA,TRBV30,TRBJ2-2,CAWNLVGGTGELFF
NA,TRBV4-3,TRBJ1-5,CASSQDAGSNQPQHF
NA,TRBV9,TRBJ2-1,CASSPIAGSYNEQFF
NA,TRBV7-9,TRBJ2-7,CASSAGTPSYEQYF
NA,TRBV4-1,TRBJ2-3,CASSQDVGQDPDTQYF
NA,TRBV27,TRBJ2-7,CASSTLDRGRTKQYF
NA,TRBV4-1,TRBJ1-2,CASSQVGRGPYGYTF